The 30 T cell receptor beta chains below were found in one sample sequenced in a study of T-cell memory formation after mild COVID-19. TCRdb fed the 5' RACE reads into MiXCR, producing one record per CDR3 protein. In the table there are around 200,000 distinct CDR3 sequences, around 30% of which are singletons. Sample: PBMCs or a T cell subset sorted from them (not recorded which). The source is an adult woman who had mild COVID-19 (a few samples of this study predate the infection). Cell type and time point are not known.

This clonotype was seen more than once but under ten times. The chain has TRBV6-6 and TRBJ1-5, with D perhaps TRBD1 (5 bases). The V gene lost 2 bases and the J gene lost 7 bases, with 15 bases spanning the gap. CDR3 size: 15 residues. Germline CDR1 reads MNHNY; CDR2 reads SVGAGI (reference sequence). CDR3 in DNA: TGTGCCAGCAGTTACGAGAGGGCAGGGATGCAGCCCCAGCATTTT. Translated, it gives CASSYERAGMQPQHF.

The CDR3 region has the DNA TGTGCCAGCAGCCAGCCGCGACAGGGCTTCTACGAGCAGTACTTC. Its protein is CASSQPRQGFYEQYF. The rearrangement links TRBV14 to TRBJ2-7; the match to TRBD1 covers 7 bases. The germline V gene has CDR1 SGHDN and CDR2 FVKESK. The CDR3 extends over 15 amino acids. Germline trimming cut 3 bases from V and 3 bases from J; bases unmatched to any gene: 8.

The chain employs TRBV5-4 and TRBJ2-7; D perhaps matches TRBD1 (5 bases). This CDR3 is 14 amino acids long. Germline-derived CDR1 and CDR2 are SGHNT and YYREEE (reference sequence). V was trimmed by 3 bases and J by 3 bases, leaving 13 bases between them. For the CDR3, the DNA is TGTGCCAGCAGCTCAAAGGGGCGAAACTACGAGCAGTACTTC. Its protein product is CASSSKGRNYEQYF.

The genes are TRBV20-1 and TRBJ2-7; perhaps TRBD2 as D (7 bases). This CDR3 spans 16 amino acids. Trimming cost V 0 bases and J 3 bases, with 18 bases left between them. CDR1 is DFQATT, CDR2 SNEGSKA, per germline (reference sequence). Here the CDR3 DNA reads TGCAGTGCTAGAGATTATGGCAGGGGAGGGGGCTACGAGCAGTACTTC. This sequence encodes CSARDYGRGGGYEQYF.

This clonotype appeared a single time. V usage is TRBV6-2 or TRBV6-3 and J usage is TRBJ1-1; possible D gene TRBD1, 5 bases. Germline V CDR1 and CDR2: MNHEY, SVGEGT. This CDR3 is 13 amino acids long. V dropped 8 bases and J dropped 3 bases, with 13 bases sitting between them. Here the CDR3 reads CASGEGMHTEAFF. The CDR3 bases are TGTGCCAGCGGGGAGGGGATGCACACTGAAGCTTTCTTT.

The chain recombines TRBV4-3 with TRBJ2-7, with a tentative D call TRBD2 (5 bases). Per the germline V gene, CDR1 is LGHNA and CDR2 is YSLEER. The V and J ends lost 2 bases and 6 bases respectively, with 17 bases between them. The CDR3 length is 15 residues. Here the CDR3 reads CASSQHSHLGGEQYF. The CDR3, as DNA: TGCGCCAGCAGCCAACACTCTCACTTAGGAGGCGAGCAGTACTTC.

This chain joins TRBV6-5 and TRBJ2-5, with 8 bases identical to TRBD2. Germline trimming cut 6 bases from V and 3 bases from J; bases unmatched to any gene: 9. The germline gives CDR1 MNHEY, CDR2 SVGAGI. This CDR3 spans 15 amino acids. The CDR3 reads CASSHSNSGEETQYF. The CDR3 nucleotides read TGTGCCAGCAGCCACTCGAATAGCGGGGAAGAGACCCAGTACTTC.

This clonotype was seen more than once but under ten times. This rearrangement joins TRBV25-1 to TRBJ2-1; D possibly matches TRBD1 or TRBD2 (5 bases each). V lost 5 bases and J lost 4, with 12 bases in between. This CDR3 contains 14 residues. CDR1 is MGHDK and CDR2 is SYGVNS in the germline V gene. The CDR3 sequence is CASSPGTLYNEQFF. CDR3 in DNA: TGTGCCAGCAGTCCAGGGACCCTATACAATGAGCAGTTCTTC.

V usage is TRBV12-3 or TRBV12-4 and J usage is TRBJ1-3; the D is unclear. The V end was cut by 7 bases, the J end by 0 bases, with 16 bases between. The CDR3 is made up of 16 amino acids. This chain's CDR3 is CASTPVGQRSGNTIYF. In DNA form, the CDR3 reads TGTGCCAGCACCCCCGTAGGGCAACGCTCTGGAAACACCATATATTTT.

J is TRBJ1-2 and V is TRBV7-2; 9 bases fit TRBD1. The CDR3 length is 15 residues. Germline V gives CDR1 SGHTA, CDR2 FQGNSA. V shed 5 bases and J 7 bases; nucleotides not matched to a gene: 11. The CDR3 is CASSPSLGQGGGYTF. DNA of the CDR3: TGTGCCAGCAGCCCGAGCCTGGGACAGGGTGGTGGCTACACCTTC.

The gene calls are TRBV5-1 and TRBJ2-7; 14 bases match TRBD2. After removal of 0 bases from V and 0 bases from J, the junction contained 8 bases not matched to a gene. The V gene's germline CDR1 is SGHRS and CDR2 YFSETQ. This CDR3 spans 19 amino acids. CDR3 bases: TGCGCCAGCAGCTTGGAGGGGACTAGCGGGGGCCCAAGCTCCTACGAGCAGTACTTC. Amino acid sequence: CASSLEGTSGGPSSYEQYF.

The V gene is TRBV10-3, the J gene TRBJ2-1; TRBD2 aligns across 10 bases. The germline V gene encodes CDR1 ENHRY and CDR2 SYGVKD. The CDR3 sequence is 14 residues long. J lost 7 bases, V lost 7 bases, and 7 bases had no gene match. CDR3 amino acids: CAITGTSAFNEQFF. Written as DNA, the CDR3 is TGTGCCATCACTGGGACTAGCGCTTTTAATGAGCAGTTCTTC.

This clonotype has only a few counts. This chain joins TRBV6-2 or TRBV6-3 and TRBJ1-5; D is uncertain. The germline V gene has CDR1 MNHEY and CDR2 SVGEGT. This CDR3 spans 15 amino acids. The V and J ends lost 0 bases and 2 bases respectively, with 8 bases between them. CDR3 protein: CASSYSTRGNQPQHF. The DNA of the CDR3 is TGTGCCAGCAGTTACTCGACTCGCGGCAATCAGCCCCAGCATTTT.

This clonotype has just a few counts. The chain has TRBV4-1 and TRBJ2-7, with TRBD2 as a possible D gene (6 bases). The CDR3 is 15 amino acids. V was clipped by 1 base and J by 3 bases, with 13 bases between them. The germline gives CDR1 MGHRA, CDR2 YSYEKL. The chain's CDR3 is CASSQAPPGVYEQYF. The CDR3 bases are TGCGCCAGCAGCCAAGCCCCCCCGGGGGTCTACGAGCAGTACTTC.

CDR3 in DNA: TGTGCCAGCAGCGATTACGGGACTGAAGCTTTCTTT. Translation gives CASSDYGTEAFF. The chain links TRBV5-6 to TRBJ1-1; no firm D call. CDR1 and CDR2 from the germline V gene are SGHDT and YYEEEE. V lost 4 bases and J lost 5, with 9 bases in between. This CDR3 is built from 12 residues.

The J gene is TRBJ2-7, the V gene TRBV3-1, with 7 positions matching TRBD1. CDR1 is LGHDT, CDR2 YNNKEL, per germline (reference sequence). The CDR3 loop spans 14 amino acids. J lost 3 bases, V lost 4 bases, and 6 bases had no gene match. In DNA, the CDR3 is TGTGCCAGCAGCCGAACAGGGGATCTCTACGAGCAGTACTTC. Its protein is CASSRTGDLYEQYF.

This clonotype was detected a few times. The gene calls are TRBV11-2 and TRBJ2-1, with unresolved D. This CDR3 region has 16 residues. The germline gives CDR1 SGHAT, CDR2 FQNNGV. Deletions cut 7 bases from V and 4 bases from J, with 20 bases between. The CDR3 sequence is CASTSTYGLPYNEQFF. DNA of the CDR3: TGTGCCAGCACCTCAACCTATGGGCTTCCATACAATGAGCAGTTCTTC.

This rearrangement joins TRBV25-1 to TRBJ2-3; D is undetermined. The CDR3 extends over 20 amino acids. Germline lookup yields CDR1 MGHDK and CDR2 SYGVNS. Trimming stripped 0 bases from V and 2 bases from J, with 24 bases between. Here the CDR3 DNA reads TGTGCCAGCAGTGAATACAACCTCGCCTCGGGCCGTTCCCCCACAGATACGCAGTATTTT. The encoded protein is CASSEYNLASGRSPTDTQYF.

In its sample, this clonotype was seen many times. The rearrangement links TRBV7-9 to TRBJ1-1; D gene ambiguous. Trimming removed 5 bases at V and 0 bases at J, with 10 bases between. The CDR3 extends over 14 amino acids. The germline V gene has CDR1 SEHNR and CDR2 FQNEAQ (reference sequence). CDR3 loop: CASSARALNTEAFF. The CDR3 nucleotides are TGTGCCAGCAGCGCGAGGGCACTGAACACTGAAGCTTTCTTT.

The CDR3 DNA reads as TGCAGCGGGGAGCTTAACTATGGCTACACCTTC. It codes for CSGELNYGYTF. The chain employs TRBV29-1 and TRBJ1-2; D is ambiguous. Germline V CDR1 and CDR2: SQVTM, ANQGSEA. Between the trimmed V and J ends, which lost 7 bases and 1 base, there was a span of 7 bases. CDR3 size: 11 residues.

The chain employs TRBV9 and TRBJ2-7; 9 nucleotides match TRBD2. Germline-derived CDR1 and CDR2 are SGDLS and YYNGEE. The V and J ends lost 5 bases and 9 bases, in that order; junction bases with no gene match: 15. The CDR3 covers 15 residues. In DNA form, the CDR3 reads TGTGCCAGCAGGGGAAGCGGGAGGCCCCCCCTAGTGCAGTACTTC. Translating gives CASRGSGRPPLVQYF.

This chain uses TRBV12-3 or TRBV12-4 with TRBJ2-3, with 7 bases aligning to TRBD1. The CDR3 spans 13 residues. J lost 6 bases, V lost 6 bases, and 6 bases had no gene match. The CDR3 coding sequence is TGTGCCAGCAGGGTCGGGACAGCCGATACGCAGTATTTT. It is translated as CASRVGTADTQYF.

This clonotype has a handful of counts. The CDR3 DNA is TGTGCCAGCAGCCAAGTTGTGCTAGCGGGAGTGTCGGGGGAGCTGTTTTTT. Residues: CASSQVVLAGVSGELFF. The rearrangement uses TRBV3-1 and TRBJ2-2, with 10 bases lining up with TRBD2. CDR3 length equals 17 residues. The junction had 10 bases not matched to a gene; V was cut back by 1 base and J by 8 bases. The germline V gene encodes CDR1 LGHDT and CDR2 YNNKEL (reference sequence). The entire variable domain, with the rest obtained from reference TRBV3-1 and TRBJ2-2, is as follows: DTAVSQTPKYLVTQMGNDKSIKCEQNLGHDTMYWYKQDSKKFLKIMFSYNNKELIINETVPNRFSPKSPDKAHLNLHINSLELGDSAVYFCASSQVVLAGVSGELFFGEGSRLTVL.

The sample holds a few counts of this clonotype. The CDR3 nucleotides are TGTGCCAGCTACGGGAGCTCTGGAAACACCATATATTTT. The encoded protein is CASYGSSGNTIYF. V and J are TRBV7-8 and TRBJ1-3; no firm D call. CDR1 and CDR2 (germline): SGHVS, FQNEAQ. Trimming took 8 bases from V and 0 from J, leaving 8 bases between them. The CDR3 runs 13 residues.

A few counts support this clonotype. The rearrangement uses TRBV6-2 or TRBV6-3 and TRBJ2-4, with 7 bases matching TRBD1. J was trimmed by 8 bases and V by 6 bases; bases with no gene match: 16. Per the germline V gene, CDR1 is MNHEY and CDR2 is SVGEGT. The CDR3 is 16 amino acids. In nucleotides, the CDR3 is TGTGCCAGCAGAGAAAGCCTGACGACAGGGAGAGACATTCAGTACTTC. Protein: CASRESLTTGRDIQYF.

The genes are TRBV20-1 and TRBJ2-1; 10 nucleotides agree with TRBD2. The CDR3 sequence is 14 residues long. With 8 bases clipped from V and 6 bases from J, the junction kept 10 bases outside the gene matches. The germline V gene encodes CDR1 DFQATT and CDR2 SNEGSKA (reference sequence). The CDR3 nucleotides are TGCAGTACTCCTAGCGGGGGCCGAGGCAATGAGCAGTTCTTC. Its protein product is CSTPSGGRGNEQFF.

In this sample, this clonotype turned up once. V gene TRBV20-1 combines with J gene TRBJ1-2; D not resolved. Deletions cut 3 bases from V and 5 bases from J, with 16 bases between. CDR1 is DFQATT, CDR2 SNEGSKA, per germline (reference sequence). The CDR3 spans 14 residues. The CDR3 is CSASPARESYGYTF. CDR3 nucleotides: TGCAGTGCTAGCCCCGCCCGGGAGTCTTATGGCTACACCTTC.

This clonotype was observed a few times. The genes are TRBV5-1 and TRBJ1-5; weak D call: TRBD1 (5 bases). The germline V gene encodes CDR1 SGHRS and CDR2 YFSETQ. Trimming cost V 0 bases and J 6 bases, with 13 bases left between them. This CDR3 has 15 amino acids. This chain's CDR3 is CASSLAGGDGQPQHF. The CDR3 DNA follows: TGCGCCAGCAGCTTGGCCGGGGGGGACGGTCAGCCCCAGCATTTT. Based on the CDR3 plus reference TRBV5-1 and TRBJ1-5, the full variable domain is KAGVTQTPRYLIKTRGQQVTLSCSPISGHRSVSWYQQTPGQGLQFLFEYFSETQRNKGNFPGRFSGRQFSNSRSEMNVSTLELGDSALYLCASSLAGGDGQPQHFGDGTRLSIL.

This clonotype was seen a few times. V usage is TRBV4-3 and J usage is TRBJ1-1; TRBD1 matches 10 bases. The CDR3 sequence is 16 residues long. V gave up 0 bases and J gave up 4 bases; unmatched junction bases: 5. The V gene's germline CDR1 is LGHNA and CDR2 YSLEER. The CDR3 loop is CASSQDKWDRGTEAFF. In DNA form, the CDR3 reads TGCGCCAGCAGCCAAGACAAATGGGACAGGGGCACTGAAGCTTTCTTT.

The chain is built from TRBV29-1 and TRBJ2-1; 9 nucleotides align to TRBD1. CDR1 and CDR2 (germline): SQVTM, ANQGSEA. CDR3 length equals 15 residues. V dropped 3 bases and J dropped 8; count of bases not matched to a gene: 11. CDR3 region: CSVDYRDRDLDEQFF. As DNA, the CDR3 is TGCAGCGTTGACTACCGGGACAGGGATTTGGATGAGCAGTTCTTC.